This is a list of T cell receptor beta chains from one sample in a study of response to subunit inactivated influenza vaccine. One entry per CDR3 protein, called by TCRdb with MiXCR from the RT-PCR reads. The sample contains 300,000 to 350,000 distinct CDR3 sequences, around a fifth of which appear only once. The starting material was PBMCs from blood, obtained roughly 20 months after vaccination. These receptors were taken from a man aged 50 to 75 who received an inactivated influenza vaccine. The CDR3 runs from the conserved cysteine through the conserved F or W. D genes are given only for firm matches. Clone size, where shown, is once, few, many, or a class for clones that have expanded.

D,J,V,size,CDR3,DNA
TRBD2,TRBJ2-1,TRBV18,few,CASSPLGRTRLSDNEQFF,TGTGCCAGCTCACCACTAGGACGGACTAGGCTCTCCGACAATGAGCAGTTCTTC
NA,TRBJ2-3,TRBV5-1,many,CASRDGRGADTQYF,TGCGCCAGCCGAGACGGACGAGGCGCAGATACGCAGTATTTT
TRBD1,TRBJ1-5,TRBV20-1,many,CSARDTGGAGNQPQHF,TGCAGTGCTAGAGATACAGGGGGCGCGGGCAATCAGCCCCAGCATTTT
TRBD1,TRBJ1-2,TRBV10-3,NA,CAISGETGYGYTF,TGTGCCATCAGTGGGGAGACAGGGTATGGCTACACCTTC
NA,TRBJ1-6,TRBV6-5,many,CASSYSTNSPLHF,TGTGCCAGCAGTTACTCGACGAATTCACCCCTCCACTTT
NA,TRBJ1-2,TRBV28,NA,CASSFGYYGYTF,TGTGCCAGCAGTTTTGGTTACTATGGCTACACCTTC
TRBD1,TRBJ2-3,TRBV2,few,CASSEAFPGGAPDTQYF,TGTGCCAGCAGTGAAGCATTCCCAGGGGGAGCCCCAGATACGCAGTATTTT
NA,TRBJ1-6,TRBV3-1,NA,CASSRPAGAPLHF,TGTGCCAGCAGCCGGCCGGCAGGGGCACCCCTCCACTTT
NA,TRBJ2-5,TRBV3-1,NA,CASSHQPAVQYF,TGTGCCAGCAGCCACCAACCGGCTGTCCAGTACTTC
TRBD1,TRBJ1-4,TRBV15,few,CATSRASRGLGEKLFF,TGTGCCACCAGCAGAGCTAGTAGGGGGCTAGGAGAAAAACTGTTTTTT
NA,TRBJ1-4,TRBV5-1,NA,CASSFYIATNEKLFF,TGCGCCAGCAGCTTCTACATCGCAACTAATGAAAAACTGTTTTTT
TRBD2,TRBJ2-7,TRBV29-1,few,CSVELTSGPSYEQYF,TGCAGCGTTGAACTTACTAGCGGACCTTCCTACGAGCAGTACTTC
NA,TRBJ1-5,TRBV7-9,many,CASSPDGNRPAQHF,TGTGCCAGCAGCCCTGACGGGAACCGGCCAGCCCAGCATTTT
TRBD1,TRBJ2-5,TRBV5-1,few,CASSLGQAETQYF,TGCGCCAGCAGCCTCGGACAGGCAGAGACCCAGTACTTC
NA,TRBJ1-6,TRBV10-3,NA,CAISDRGSDSPIHF,TGTGCCATCAGTGACAGGGGCTCTGATTCACCCATCCACTTT
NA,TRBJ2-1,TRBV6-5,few,CASTTARNEQFF,TGTGCCAGCACCACAGCTCGGAATGAGCAGTTCTTC
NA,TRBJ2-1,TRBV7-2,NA,CASSVIASSYNEQFF,TGTGCCAGCAGCGTGATTGCTAGCTCCTACAATGAGCAGTTCTTC
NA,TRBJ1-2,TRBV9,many,CASSVASGPLYGYTF,TGTGCCAGCAGCGTAGCTTCAGGCCCGCTATATGGCTACACCTTC
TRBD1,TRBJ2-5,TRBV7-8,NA,CASSLQGAAETQYF,TGTGCCAGCAGCTTACAGGGGGCGGCGGAGACCCAGTACTTC
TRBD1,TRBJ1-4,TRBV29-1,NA,CSAAGTGGEKLFF,TGCAGCGCCGCCGGGACAGGGGGTGAAAAACTGTTTTTT
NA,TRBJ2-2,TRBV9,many,CASSVAGGTGELFF,TGTGCCAGCAGCGTAGCTGGCGGAACCGGGGAGCTGTTTTTT
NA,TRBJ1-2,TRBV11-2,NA,CASRGIGLYGYTF,TGTGCCAGCAGGGGGATTGGGCTCTATGGCTACACCTTC
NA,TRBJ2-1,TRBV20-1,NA,CSAETGGLNNEQFF,TGCAGTGCCGAGACCGGGGGGCTCAACAATGAGCAGTTCTTC
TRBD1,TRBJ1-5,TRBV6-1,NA,CASSDRGQSNQPQHF,TGTGCCAGCAGTGACAGGGGGCAGAGCAATCAGCCCCAGCATTTT
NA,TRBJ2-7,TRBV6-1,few,CASSLDSRTYEQYF,TGTGCCAGCAGTCTTGACAGCCGCACCTACGAGCAGTACTTC
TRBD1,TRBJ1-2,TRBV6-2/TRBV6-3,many,CASSRPGTGNYGYTF,TGTGCCAGCAGCCGACCCGGGACAGGCAACTATGGCTACACCTTC
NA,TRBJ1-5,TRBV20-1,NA,CSAGRQTYSNQPQHF,TGCAGTGCTGGGAGACAGACCTATAGCAATCAGCCCCAGCATTTT
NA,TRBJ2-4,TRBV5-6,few,CASSLLTVAKNIQYF,TGTGCCAGCAGCTTGCTTACAGTAGCCAAAAACATTCAGTACTTC
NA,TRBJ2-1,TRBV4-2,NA,CASSQDDRNNEQFF,TGTGCCAGCAGCCAAGACGATAGAAACAATGAGCAGTTCTTC